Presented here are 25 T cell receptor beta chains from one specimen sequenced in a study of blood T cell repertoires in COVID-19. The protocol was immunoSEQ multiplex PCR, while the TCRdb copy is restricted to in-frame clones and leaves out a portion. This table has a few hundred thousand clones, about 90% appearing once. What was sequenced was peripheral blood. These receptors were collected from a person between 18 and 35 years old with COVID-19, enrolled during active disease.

The CDR3 protein is CASSTWEDRGPYSTFYEQYF. The DNA for the CDR3 is TGTGCCAGCAGCACGTGGGAGGACAGGGGGCCTTATTCCACGTTTTACGAGCAGTACTTC. The chain links TRBV28 to TRBJ2-7, with 11 positions matching TRBD1. CDR3 length: 20 amino acids. Germline V gives CDR1 MDHEN, CDR2 SYDVKM. V shed 6 bases, J shed 4 bases, and the junction held 23 bases outside the gene matches.

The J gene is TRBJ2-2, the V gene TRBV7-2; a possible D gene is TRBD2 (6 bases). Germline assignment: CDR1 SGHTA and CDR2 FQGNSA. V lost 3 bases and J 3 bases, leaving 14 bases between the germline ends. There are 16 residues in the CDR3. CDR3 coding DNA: TGTGCCAGCAGCTTGGGACGAGGAGGGGACACCGGGGAGCTGTTTTTT. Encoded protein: CASSLGRGGDTGELFF.

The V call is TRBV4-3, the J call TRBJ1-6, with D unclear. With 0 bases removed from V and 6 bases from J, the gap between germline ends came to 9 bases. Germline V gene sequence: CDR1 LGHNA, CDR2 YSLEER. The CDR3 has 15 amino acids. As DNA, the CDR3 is TGCGCCAGCAGCCAAGATTTGGGCACTAATTCACCCCTCCACTTT. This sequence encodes CASSQDLGTNSPLHF.

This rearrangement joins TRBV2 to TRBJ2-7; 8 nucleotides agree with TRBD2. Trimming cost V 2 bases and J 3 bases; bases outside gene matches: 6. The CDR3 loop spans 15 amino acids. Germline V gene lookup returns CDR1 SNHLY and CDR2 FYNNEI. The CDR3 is CASSETSGENYEQYF. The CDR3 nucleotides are TGTGCCAGCAGTGAAACTAGCGGAGAGAACTACGAGCAGTACTTC. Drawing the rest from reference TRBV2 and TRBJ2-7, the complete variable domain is EPEVTQTPSHQVTQMGQEVILRCVPISNHLYFYWYRQILGQKVEFLVSFYNNEISEKSEIFDDQFSVERPDGSNFTLKIRSTKLEDSAMYFCASSETSGENYEQYFGPGTRLTVT.

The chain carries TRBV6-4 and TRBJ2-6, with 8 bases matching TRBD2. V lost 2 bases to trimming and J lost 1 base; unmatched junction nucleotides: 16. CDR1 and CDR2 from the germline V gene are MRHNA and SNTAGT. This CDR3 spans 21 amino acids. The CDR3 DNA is TGTGCCAGCAGTGACCCTTCCGGGGATAGCGGGGAGATTTCTGGGGCCAACGTCCTGACTTTC. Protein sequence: CASSDPSGDSGEISGANVLTF.

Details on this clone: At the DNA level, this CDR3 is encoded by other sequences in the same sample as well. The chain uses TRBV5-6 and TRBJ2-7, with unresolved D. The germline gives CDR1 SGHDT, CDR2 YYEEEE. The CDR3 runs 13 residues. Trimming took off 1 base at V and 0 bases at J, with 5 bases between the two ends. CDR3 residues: CASSLTGSYEQYF. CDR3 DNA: TGTGCCAGCAGCTTGACTGGCTCCTACGAGCAGTACTTC.

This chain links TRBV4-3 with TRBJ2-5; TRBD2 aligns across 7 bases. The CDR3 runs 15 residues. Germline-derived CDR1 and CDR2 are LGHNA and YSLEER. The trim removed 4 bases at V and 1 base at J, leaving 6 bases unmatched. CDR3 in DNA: TGCGCCAGCAGCCGGACGGGGGGACTCCAAGAGACCCAGTACTTC. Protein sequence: CASSRTGGLQETQYF.

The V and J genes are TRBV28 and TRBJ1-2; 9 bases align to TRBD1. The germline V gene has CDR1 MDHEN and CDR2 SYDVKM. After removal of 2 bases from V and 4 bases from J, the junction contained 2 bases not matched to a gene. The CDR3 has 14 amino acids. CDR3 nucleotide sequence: TGTGCCAGCAGTTTAACAGGGGGCAGCTATGGCTACACCTTC. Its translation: CASSLTGGSYGYTF.

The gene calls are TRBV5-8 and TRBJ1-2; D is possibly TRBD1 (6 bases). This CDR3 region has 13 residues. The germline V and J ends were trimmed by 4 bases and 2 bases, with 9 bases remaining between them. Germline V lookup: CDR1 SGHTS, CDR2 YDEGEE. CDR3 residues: CASSVTGNYGYTF. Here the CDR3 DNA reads TGTGCCAGCAGCGTAACAGGGAACTATGGCTACACCTTC.

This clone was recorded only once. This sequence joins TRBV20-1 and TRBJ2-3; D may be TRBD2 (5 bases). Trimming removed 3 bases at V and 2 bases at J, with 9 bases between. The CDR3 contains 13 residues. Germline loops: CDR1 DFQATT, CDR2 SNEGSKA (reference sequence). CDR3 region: CSASSAYTDTQYF. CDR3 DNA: TGCAGTGCTAGTAGCGCGTACACAGATACGCAGTATTTT.

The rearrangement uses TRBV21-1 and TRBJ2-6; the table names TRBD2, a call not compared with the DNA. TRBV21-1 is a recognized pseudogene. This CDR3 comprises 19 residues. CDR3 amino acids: CASSNNQTSGSFGANVLTF. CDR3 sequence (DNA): TGTGCCAGCAGCAATAATCAGACTAGCGGATCCTTTGGGGCCAACGTCCTGACTTTC.

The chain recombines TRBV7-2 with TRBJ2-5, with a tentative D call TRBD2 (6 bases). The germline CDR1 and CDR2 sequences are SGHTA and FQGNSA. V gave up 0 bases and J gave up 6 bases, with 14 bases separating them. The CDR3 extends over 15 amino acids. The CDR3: CASSLAGVGGQTQYF. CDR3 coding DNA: TGTGCCAGCAGCTTAGCGGGGGTTGGAGGGCAGACCCAGTACTTC.

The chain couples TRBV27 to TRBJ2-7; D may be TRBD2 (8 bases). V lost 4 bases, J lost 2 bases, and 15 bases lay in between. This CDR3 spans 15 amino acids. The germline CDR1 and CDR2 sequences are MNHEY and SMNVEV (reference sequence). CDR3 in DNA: TGTGCCAGCAGTTGGGGGACAGCGGGGGCCTACGAGCAGTACTTC. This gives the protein CASSWGTAGAYEQYF.

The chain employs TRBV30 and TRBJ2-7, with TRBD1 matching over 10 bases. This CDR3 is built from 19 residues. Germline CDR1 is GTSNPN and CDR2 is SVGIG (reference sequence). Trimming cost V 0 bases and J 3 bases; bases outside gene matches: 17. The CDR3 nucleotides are TGTGCCTGGAGTGTACCCAATTCTACCGGGACAGGGGAAGACTACGAGCAGTACTTC. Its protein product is CAWSVPNSTGTGEDYEQYF.

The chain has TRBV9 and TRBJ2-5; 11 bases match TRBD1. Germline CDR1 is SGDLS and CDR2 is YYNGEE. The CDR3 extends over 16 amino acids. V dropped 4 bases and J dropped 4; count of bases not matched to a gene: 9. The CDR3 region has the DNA TGTGCCAGCAGCCGGATGGGGACAGGGGGGCGAGAGACCCAGTACTTC. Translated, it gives CASSRMGTGGRETQYF.

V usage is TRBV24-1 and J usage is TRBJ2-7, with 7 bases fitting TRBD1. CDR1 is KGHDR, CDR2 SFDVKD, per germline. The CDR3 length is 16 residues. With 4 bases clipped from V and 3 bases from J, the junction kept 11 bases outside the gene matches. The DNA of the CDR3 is TGTGCCACCAGTGACCGTGACAGGGCCAACGTCTACGAGCAGTACTTC. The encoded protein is CATSDRDRANVYEQYF.

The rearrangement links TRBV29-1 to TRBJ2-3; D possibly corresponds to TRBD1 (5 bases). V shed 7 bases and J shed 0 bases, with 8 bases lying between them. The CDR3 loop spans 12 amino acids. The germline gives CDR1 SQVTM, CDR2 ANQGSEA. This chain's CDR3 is CSATASTDTQYF. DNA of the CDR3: TGCAGCGCGACAGCTAGCACAGATACGCAGTATTTT.

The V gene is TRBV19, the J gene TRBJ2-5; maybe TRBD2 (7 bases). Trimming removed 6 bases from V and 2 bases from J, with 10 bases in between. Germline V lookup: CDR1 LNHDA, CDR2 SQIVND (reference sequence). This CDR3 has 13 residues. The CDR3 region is CASRQGGQETQYF. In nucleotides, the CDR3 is TGTGCCAGTAGACAGGGAGGGCAAGAGACCCAGTACTTC.

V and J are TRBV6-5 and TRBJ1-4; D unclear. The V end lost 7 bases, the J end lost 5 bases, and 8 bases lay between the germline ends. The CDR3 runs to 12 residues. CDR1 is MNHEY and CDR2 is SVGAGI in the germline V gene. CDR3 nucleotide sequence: TGTGCCAGCATTAACAGAAATGAAAAACTGTTTTTT. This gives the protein CASINRNEKLFF.

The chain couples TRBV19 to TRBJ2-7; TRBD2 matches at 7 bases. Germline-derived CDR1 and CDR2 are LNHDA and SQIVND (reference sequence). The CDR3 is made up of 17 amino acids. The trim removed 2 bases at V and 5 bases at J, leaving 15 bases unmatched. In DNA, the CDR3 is TGTGCCAGTAGTATACGGCATCTGGGCGGGAGAGGAGACGAGCAGTACTTC. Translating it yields CASSIRHLGGRGDEQYF.

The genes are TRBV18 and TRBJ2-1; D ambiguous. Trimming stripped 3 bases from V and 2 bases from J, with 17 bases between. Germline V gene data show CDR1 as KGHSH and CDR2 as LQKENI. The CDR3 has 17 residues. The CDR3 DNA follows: TGTGCCAGCTCACCCGTCTCCCTAGGTCAACCCTACAATGAGCAGTTCTTC. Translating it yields CASSPVSLGQPYNEQFF.

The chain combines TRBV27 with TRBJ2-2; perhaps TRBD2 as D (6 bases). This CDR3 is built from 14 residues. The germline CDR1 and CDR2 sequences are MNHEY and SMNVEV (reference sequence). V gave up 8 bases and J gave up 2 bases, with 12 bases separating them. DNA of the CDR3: TGTGCCAGCGGGTTGGGGGGAAACACCGGGGAGCTGTTTTTT. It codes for CASGLGGNTGELFF.

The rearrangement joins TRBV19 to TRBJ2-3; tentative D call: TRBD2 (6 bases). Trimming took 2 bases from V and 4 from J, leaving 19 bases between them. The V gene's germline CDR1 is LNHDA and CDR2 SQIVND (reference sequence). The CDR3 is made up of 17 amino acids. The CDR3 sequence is CASSINSWAGWADTQYF. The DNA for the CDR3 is TGTGCCAGTAGTATAAATTCTTGGGCGGGATGGGCAGATACGCAGTATTTT.

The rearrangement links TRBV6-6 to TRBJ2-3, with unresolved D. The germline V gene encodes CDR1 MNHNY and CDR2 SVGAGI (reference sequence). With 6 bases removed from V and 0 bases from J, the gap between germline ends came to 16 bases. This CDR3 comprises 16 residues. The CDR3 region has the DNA TGTGCCAGCAGCCTAGGCCCATCCTTTAGCACAGATACGCAGTATTTT. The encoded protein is CASSLGPSFSTDTQYF.

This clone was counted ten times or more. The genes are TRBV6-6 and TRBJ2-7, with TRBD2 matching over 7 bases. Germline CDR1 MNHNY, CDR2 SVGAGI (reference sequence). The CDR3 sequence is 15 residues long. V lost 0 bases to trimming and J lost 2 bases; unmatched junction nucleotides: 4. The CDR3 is CASSYSAGVAYEQYF. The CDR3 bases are TGTGCCAGCAGTTACTCGGCGGGGGTGGCCTACGAGCAGTACTTC.